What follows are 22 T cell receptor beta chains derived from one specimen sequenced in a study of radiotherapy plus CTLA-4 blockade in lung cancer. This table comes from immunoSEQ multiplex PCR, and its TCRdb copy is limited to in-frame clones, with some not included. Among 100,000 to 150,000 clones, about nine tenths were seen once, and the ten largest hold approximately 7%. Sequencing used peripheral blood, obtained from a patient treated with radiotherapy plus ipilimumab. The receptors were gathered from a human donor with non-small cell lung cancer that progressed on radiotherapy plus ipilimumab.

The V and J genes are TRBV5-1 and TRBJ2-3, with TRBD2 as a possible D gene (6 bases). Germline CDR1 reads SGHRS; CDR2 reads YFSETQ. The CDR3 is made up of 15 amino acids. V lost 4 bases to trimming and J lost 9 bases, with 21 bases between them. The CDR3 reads CASSKQDYPLGTQYF. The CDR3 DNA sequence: TGCGCCAGCAGCAAACAGGACTACCCGTTGGGCACGCAGTATTTT.

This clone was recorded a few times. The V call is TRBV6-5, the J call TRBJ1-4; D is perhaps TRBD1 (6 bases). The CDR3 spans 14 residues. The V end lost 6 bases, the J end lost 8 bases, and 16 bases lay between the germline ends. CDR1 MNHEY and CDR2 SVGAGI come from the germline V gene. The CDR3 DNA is TGTGCCAGCAGGTACAGGGTTTCGTCCGAAAAACTGTTTTTT. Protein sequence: CASRYRVSSEKLFF.

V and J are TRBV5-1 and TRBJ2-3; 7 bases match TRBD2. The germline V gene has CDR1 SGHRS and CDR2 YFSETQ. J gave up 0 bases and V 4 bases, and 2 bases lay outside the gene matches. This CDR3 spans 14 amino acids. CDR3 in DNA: TGCGCCAGCAGCGGGGGGGACAGCACAGATACGCAGTATTTT. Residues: CASSGGDSTDTQYF. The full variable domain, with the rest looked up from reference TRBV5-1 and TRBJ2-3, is KAGVTQTPRYLIKTRGQQVTLSCSPISGHRSVSWYQQTPGQGLQFLFEYFSETQRNKGNFPGRFSGRQFSNSRSEMNVSTLELGDSALYLCASSGGDSTDTQYFGPGTRLTVL.

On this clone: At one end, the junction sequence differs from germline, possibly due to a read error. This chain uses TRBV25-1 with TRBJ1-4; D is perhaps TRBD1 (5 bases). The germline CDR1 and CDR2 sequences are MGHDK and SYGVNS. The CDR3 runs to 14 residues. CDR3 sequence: CASSAVGTVIKLFF. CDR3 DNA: TGTGCCAGCAGTGCGGTAGGGACGGTCATAAAACTTTTTTTT.

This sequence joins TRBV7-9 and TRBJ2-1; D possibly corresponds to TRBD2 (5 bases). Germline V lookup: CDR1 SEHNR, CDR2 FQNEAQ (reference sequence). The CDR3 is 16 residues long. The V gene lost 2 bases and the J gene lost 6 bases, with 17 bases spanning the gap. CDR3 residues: CASSLKGSGVSNEQFF. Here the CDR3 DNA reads TGTGCCAGCAGCTTAAAGGGCTCCGGGGTTAGCAATGAGCAGTTCTTC.

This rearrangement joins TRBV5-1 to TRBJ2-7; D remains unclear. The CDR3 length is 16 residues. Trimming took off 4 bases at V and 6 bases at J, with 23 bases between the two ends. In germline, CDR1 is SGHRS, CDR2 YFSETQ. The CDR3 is CASSQAGPTSPREQYF. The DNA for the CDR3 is TGCGCCAGCAGCCAGGCCGGGCCGACTTCCCCTCGCGAGCAGTACTTC.

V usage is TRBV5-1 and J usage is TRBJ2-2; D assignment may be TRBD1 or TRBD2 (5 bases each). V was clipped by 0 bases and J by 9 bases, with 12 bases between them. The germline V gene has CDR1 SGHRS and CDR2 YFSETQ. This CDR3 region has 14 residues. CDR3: CASSLARGVRELFF. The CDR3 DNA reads TGCGCCAGCAGCTTGGCGAGGGGCGTGAGGGAGCTGTTTTTT. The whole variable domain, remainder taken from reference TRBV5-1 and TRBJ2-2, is KAGVTQTPRYLIKTRGQQVTLSCSPISGHRSVSWYQQTPGQGLQFLFEYFSETQRNKGNFPGRFSGRQFSNSRSEMNVSTLELGDSALYLCASSLARGVRELFFGEGSRLTVL.

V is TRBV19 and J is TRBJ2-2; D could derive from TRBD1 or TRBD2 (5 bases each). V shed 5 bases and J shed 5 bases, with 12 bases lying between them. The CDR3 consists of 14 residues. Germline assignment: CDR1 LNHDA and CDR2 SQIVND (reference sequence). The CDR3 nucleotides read TGTGCCAGTAGTTTGGGTTGGGGGACCGGGGAGCTGTTTTTT. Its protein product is CASSLGWGTGELFF.

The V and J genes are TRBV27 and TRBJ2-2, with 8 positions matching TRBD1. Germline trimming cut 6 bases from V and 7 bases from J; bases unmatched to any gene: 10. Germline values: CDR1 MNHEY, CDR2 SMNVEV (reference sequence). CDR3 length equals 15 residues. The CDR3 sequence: CASSSGQGAGGELFF. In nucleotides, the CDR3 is TGTGCCAGCAGCTCCGGCCAGGGGGCGGGCGGGGAGCTGTTTTTT.

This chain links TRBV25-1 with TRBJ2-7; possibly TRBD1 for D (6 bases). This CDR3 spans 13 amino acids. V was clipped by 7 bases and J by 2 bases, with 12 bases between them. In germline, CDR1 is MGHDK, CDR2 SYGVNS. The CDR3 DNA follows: TGTGCCAGCACCCCGGACAGACCCTACGAGCAGTACTTC. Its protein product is CASTPDRPYEQYF.

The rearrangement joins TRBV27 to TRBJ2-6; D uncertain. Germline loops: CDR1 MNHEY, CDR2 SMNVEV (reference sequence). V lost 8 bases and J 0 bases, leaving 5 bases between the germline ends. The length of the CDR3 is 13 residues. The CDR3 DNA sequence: TGTGCCAGCCGGGCCTCTGGGGCCAACGTCCTGACTTTC. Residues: CASRASGANVLTF.

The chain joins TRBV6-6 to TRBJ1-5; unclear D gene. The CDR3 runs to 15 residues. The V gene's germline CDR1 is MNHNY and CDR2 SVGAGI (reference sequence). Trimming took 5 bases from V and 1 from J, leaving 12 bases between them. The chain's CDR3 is CASSRGPYSNQPQHF. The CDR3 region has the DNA TGTGCCAGCAGTCGGGGTCCATACAGCAATCAGCCCCAGCATTTT.

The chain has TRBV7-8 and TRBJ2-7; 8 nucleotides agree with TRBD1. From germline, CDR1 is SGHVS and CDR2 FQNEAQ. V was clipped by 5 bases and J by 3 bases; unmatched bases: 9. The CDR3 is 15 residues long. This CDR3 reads CASSARTGSFYEQYF. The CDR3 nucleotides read TGTGCCAGCAGCGCAAGGACAGGGAGTTTCTACGAGCAGTACTTC.

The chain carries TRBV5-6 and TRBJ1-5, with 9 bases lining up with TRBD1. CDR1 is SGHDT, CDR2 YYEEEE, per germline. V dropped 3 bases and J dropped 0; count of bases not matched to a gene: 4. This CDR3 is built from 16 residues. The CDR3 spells CASSSGQGHSNQPQHF. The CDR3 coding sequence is TGTGCCAGCAGCTCGGGACAGGGACATAGCAATCAGCCCCAGCATTTT.

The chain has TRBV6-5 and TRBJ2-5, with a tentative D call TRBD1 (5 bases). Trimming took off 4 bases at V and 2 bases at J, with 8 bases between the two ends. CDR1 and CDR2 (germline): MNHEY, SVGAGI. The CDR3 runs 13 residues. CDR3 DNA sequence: TGTGCCAGCAGTTGGGGCGTACAAGAGACCCAGTACTTC. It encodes CASSWGVQETQYF.

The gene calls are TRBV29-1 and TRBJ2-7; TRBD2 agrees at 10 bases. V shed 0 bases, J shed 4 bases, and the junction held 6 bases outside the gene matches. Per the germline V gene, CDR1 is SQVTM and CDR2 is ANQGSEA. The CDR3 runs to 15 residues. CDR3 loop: CSVEEGQREGYEQYF. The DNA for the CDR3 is TGCAGCGTTGAAGAGGGGCAGCGGGAGGGGTACGAGCAGTACTTC.

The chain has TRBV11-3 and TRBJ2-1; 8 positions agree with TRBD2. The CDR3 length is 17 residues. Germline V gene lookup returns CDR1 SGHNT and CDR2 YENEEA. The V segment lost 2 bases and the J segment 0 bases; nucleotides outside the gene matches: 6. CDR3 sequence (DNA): TGTGCCAGCAGCTTACTCCTCGGGACTAGCTCCTACAATGAGCAGTTCTTC. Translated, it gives CASSLLLGTSSYNEQFF.

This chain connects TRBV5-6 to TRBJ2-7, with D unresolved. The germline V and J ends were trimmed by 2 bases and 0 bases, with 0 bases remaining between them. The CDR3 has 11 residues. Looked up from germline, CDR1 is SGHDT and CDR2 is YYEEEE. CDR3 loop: CASSFSYEQYF. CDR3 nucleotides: TGTGCCAGCAGCTTCTCCTACGAGCAGTACTTC. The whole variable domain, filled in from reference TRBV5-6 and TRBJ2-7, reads DAGVTQSPTHLIKTRGQQVTLRCSPKSGHDTVSWYQQALGQGPQFIFQYYEEEERQRGNFPDRFSGHQFPNYSSELNVNALLLGDSALYLCASSFSYEQYFGPGTRLTVT.

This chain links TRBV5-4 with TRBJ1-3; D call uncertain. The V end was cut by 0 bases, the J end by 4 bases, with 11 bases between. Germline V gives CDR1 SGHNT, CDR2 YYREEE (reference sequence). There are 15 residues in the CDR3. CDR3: CASSLEPLSGNTIYF. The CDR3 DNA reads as TGTGCCAGCAGCTTGGAACCGTTAAGCGGAAACACCATATATTTT.

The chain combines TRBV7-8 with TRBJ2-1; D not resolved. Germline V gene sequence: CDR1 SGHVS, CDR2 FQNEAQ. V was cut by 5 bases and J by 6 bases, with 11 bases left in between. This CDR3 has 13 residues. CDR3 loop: CASSTRPINEQFF. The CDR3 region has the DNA TGTGCCAGCAGCACACGACCTATCAATGAGCAGTTCTTC.

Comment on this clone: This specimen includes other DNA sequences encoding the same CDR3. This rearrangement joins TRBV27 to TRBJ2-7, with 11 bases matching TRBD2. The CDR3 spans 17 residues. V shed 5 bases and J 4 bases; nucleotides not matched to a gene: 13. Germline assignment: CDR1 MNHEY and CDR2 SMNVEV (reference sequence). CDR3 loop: CASSPPPAGTSGYEQYF. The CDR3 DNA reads TGTGCCAGCAGTCCCCCTCCCGCCGGGACTAGCGGTTACGAGCAGTACTTC.

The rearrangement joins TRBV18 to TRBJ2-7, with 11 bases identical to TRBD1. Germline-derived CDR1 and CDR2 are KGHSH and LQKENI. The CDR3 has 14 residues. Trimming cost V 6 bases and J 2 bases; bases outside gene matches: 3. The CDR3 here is CASSRDRGAYEQYF. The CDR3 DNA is TGTGCCAGCTCGCGGGACAGGGGGGCCTACGAGCAGTACTTC.